Listed below are T cell receptor beta chains from one sample, sequenced in a study of blood T cell repertoires in COVID-19. Libraries were prepared by immunoSEQ multiplex PCR; TCRdb keeps only in-frame clonotypes and omits some of them. Found here are around 120,000 clones, roughly 90% of them singletons; the top ten hold 4% to 5%. The specimen was peripheral blood. The receptors were gathered from a man in his 60s with COVID-19, enrolled during active disease. CDR3s include the opening cysteine and the closing phenylalanine or tryptophan. Each record gives: J gene, D gene, clone size, V gene, CDR3 DNA, CDR3 protein. A D gene is named only where the DNA matches it firmly. Rows give clone size only sometimes, using once, few, many, or a class for an expanded clone.

J gene: TRBJ2-3; D gene: -; clone size: -; V gene: TRBV12-3/TRBV12-4; CDR3 DNA: TGTGCCAGCCTCTACACAGATACGCAGTATTTT; CDR3 protein: CASLYTDTQYF
J gene: TRBJ2-1; D gene: TRBD1; clone size: -; V gene: TRBV15; CDR3 DNA: TGTGCCACCAGCAGAGGGACAGGATACAATGAGCAGTTCTTC; CDR3 protein: CATSRGTGYNEQFF
J gene: TRBJ1-1; D gene: -; clone size: -; V gene: TRBV5-1; CDR3 DNA: TGCGCCAGCAGCTTGGATGCCAGGGTAGCTTTCTTT; CDR3 protein: CASSLDARVAFF
J gene: TRBJ1-2; D gene: TRBD1; clone size: -; V gene: TRBV24-1; CDR3 DNA: TGTGCCACCAGCATAACAGGGGGCGGAGGCTACACCTTC; CDR3 protein: CATSITGGGGYTF
J gene: TRBJ2-1; D gene: TRBD2; clone size: once; V gene: TRBV11-3; CDR3 DNA: TGTGCCAGCAGCCGGACTAGCGGGAGGGCCCAAAATGAGCAGTTCTTC; CDR3 protein: CASSRTSGRAQNEQFF
J gene: TRBJ2-1; D gene: -; clone size: -; V gene: TRBV7-9; CDR3 DNA: TGTGCCAGCAGCTCCCAAGACAGCCTCTCCTACAATGAGCAGTTCTTC; CDR3 protein: CASSSQDSLSYNEQFF
J gene: TRBJ2-3; D gene: -; clone size: -; V gene: TRBV5-1; CDR3 DNA: TGCGCCAGCAGCTTGGGTCTAGCGAGCACAGATACGCAGTATTTT; CDR3 protein: CASSLGLASTDTQYF
J gene: TRBJ1-5; D gene: TRBD1; clone size: -; V gene: TRBV10-3; CDR3 DNA: TGTGCCATCAGTGGGGACAGGGTACCCATTGACAATCAGCCCCAGCATTTT; CDR3 protein: CAISGDRVPIDNQPQHF
J gene: TRBJ2-7; D gene: TRBD2; clone size: -; V gene: TRBV3-1/TRBV3-2; CDR3 DNA: TGTGCCAGCAGCCAGGTACTAGCGGGTAGTAGGGAGCAGTACTTC; CDR3 protein: CASSQVLAGSREQYF
J gene: TRBJ2-3; D gene: -; clone size: -; V gene: TRBV10-1; CDR3 DNA: TGCGCCAGCAAAGAGAATAGCGGTGACCGCCCTGGTACGCAGTATTTT; CDR3 protein: CASKENSGDRPGTQYF
J gene: TRBJ2-5; D gene: -; clone size: -; V gene: TRBV19; CDR3 DNA: TGTGCCAGTAGTATCTCCCTAAGTAAAGAGACCCAGTACTTC; CDR3 protein: CASSISLSKETQYF
J gene: TRBJ1-1; D gene: -; clone size: -; V gene: TRBV21-1; CDR3 DNA: TGTGCCAGCAGCCAGGGGGAGGCTGAAGCTTTCTTT; CDR3 protein: CASSQGEAEAFF
J gene: TRBJ2-5; D gene: TRBD2; clone size: -; V gene: TRBV7-2; CDR3 DNA: TGTGCCAGCAGCTCGTCGACTAGCGGGGGACTTGAGACCCAGTACTTC; CDR3 protein: CASSSSTSGGLETQYF
J gene: TRBJ2-7; D gene: TRBD1; clone size: -; V gene: TRBV7-9; CDR3 DNA: TGTGCCAGCAGCTTAAGGGACAGGGAACACGAGCAGTACTTC; CDR3 protein: CASSLRDREHEQYF
J gene: TRBJ1-6; D gene: -; clone size: -; V gene: TRBV30; CDR3 DNA: TGTGCCTGGAGAGGGGCTAATTCACCCCTCCACTTT; CDR3 protein: CAWRGANSPLHF
J gene: TRBJ1-1; D gene: -; clone size: -; V gene: TRBV2; CDR3 DNA: TGTGCCAGCAGTGAGGGGGGCACTGAAGCTTTCTTT; CDR3 protein: CASSEGGTEAFF
J gene: TRBJ1-2; D gene: -; clone size: -; V gene: TRBV29-1; CDR3 DNA: TGCAGCGTTGAAGAATCTGCCCTAGGTGGCTACACCTTC; CDR3 protein: CSVEESALGGYTF
J gene: TRBJ2-3; D gene: -; clone size: -; V gene: TRBV6-5; CDR3 DNA: TGTGCCAGCGGACGGGGGAAGGATACGCAGTATTTT; CDR3 protein: CASGRGKDTQYF
J gene: TRBJ2-3; D gene: TRBD2; clone size: -; V gene: TRBV3-1/TRBV3-2; CDR3 DNA: TGTGCCAGCAGCCAAACGGGACTAGCGGGAGGGAGGCAGTATTTT; CDR3 protein: CASSQTGLAGGRQYF
J gene: TRBJ2-1; D gene: TRBD2; clone size: once; V gene: TRBV2; CDR3 DNA: TGTGCCAGCCGGGAGGTTTCCTACAATGAGCAGTTCTTC; CDR3 protein: CASREVSYNEQFF
J gene: TRBJ2-7; D gene: -; clone size: -; V gene: TRBV5-4; CDR3 DNA: TGTGCCAGCAGCTTGGCAAGGGGAGGTATCGACGAGCAGTACTTC; CDR3 protein: CASSLARGGIDEQYF
J gene: TRBJ1-5; D gene: -; clone size: -; V gene: TRBV30; CDR3 DNA: TGTGCCTGGAGTGTTGACAGTAGCAATCAGCCCCAGCATTTT; CDR3 protein: CAWSVDSSNQPQHF
J gene: TRBJ2-1; D gene: -; clone size: -; V gene: TRBV7-9; CDR3 DNA: TGTGCCAGCAGGTTAGGTATAGATGAGCAGTTCTTC; CDR3 protein: CASRLGIDEQFF
J gene: TRBJ2-1; D gene: TRBD2; clone size: -; V gene: TRBV5-1; CDR3 DNA: TGCGCCAGCAGCAGGACTAGCGGGGCAAACAATGAGCAGTTCTTC; CDR3 protein: CASSRTSGANNEQFF
J gene: TRBJ1-5; D gene: -; clone size: -; V gene: TRBV19; CDR3 DNA: TGTGCCAGTAGTCTTATGCGGCAGCCCCAGCATTTT; CDR3 protein: CASSLMRQPQHF
J gene: TRBJ1-3; D gene: -; clone size: -; V gene: TRBV19; CDR3 DNA: TGTGCCAGTAGTATAGGTGAGGGCTCTGGAAACACCATATATTTT; CDR3 protein: CASSIGEGSGNTIYF
J gene: TRBJ2-2; D gene: -; clone size: -; V gene: TRBV4-2; CDR3 DNA: TGTGCCAGCAGCCAAAAAGGCGGAGGTTCCTACACCGGGGAGCTGTTTTTT; CDR3 protein: CASSQKGGGSYTGELFF
J gene: TRBJ2-7; D gene: -; clone size: once; V gene: TRBV2; CDR3 DNA: TGTGCCAGCAGGATAGACTCCGCCTCCTACGAGCAGTACTTC; CDR3 protein: CASRIDSASYEQYF
J gene: TRBJ1-3; D gene: -; clone size: -; V gene: TRBV7-9; CDR3 DNA: TGTGCCAGCAGCTTAGCGGCGGGCTCTGGAAACACCATATATTTT; CDR3 protein: CASSLAAGSGNTIYF
J gene: TRBJ2-2; D gene: TRBD2; clone size: -; V gene: TRBV11-3; CDR3 DNA: TGTGCCAGCAGCCGACTAGCGGGAGGGCCAGGCACCGGGGAGCTGTTTTTT; CDR3 protein: CASSRLAGGPGTGELFF
J gene: TRBJ2-1; D gene: TRBD2; clone size: -; V gene: TRBV28; CDR3 DNA: TGTGCCAGCAGTTTATTTTTTAGCGGGGAGGGCAATGAGCAGTTCTTC; CDR3 protein: CASSLFFSGEGNEQFF
J gene: TRBJ2-2; D gene: -; clone size: -; V gene: TRBV3-1/TRBV3-2; CDR3 DNA: TGTGCCAGCAGCCAAGATATACAGGGGAACACCGGGGAGCTGTTTTTT; CDR3 protein: CASSQDIQGNTGELFF
J gene: TRBJ1-4; D gene: -; clone size: -; V gene: TRBV6-5; CDR3 DNA: TGTGCCAGCAGCAATCAGGGTGGACCTAATGAAAAACTGTTTTTT; CDR3 protein: CASSNQGGPNEKLFF
J gene: TRBJ1-4; D gene: -; clone size: -; V gene: TRBV28; CDR3 DNA: TGTGCCAGCACCCTCGGGGGGGGCGCCTCGGGATTCGAAAAACTGTTTTTT; CDR3 protein: CASTLGGGASGFEKLFF
J gene: TRBJ2-7; D gene: -; clone size: -; V gene: TRBV5-1; CDR3 DNA: TGCGCCAGCAGCTTGGGCTTAGTTACGGTGAGGACCTACGAGCAGTACTTC; CDR3 protein: CASSLGLVTVRTYEQYF
J gene: TRBJ2-5; D gene: TRBD1; clone size: -; V gene: TRBV7-8; CDR3 DNA: TGTGCCAGCAGCTTAACCAAGAAAGATTTGCCTCGACAGGGACAAGAGACCCAGTACTTC; CDR3 protein: CASSLTKKDLPRQGQETQYF
J gene: TRBJ2-5; D gene: -; clone size: -; V gene: TRBV11-3; CDR3 DNA: TGTGCCAGCAGCCCGGGAGAGGGAGAGACCCAGTACTTC; CDR3 protein: CASSPGEGETQYF
J gene: TRBJ1-5; D gene: -; clone size: -; V gene: TRBV5-1; CDR3 DNA: TGCGCCAGCAGCTTGGAGGGCGCGGGGCAGCCCCAGCATTTT; CDR3 protein: CASSLEGAGQPQHF
J gene: TRBJ1-1; D gene: -; clone size: few; V gene: TRBV6-5; CDR3 DNA: TGTGCCAGCAGTTACTCCAGGGTGATCACTGAAGCTTTCTTT; CDR3 protein: CASSYSRVITEAFF
J gene: TRBJ2-3; D gene: -; clone size: few; V gene: TRBV24-1; CDR3 DNA: TGTGCCACCAGTGATCCCATATCCCCTTCGGGCACAGATACGCAGTATTTT; CDR3 protein: CATSDPISPSGTDTQYF
J gene: TRBJ2-5; D gene: -; clone size: -; V gene: TRBV28; CDR3 DNA: TGTGCCAGCAGGCCGGGACTCCTAAGGGCGACCCAGTACTTC; CDR3 protein: CASRPGLLRATQYF
J gene: TRBJ1-4; D gene: TRBD1; clone size: -; V gene: TRBV30; CDR3 DNA: TGTGCCTGGAGTATGGGCGGACAGGGAGGTGAAAAACTGTTTTTT; CDR3 protein: CAWSMGGQGGEKLFF
J gene: TRBJ2-7; D gene: -; clone size: -; V gene: TRBV11-1; CDR3 DNA: TGTGCCAGCAGCGGATTCACGGGAGAGTCCCTCTACGAGCAGTACTTC; CDR3 protein: CASSGFTGESLYEQYF
J gene: TRBJ2-1; D gene: -; clone size: once; V gene: TRBV7-3; CDR3 DNA: TGTGCCAGCAGCCCGATTACTTACAGGTCTTCCTCCTACAATGAGCAGTTCTTC; CDR3 protein: CASSPITYRSSSYNEQFF
J gene: TRBJ1-5; D gene: -; clone size: -; V gene: TRBV12-5; CDR3 DNA: TGTGCTAGTGGTTTGGATGCAGAGGCACCCCAGCATTTT; CDR3 protein: CASGLDAEAPQHF
J gene: TRBJ2-7; D gene: -; clone size: -; V gene: TRBV11-3; CDR3 DNA: TGTGCCAGCACCTCCGACACCCGAAAGGCTTACGAGCAGTACTTC; CDR3 protein: CASTSDTRKAYEQYF
J gene: TRBJ2-1; D gene: TRBD2; clone size: -; V gene: TRBV29-1; CDR3 DNA: TGCAGCGTTGAAGCTGTGGGAGGGCGTGAGCAGTTCTTC; CDR3 protein: CSVEAVGGREQFF
J gene: TRBJ1-4; D gene: -; clone size: once; V gene: TRBV25-1; CDR3 DNA: TGTGCCAGCAGTGACCCAGGCCCAACTAATGAAAAACTGTTTTTT; CDR3 protein: CASSDPGPTNEKLFF
J gene: TRBJ2-5; D gene: TRBD1; clone size: -; V gene: TRBV19; CDR3 DNA: TGTGCCAGTACCCCCGGGACAGTCCATGAGACCCAGTACTTC; CDR3 protein: CASTPGTVHETQYF
J gene: TRBJ2-3; D gene: -; clone size: -; V gene: TRBV6-4; CDR3 DNA: TGTGCCAGCAGTGAGTCAGCGAGCACAGATACGCAGTATTTT; CDR3 protein: CASSESASTDTQYF
J gene: TRBJ2-4; D gene: -; clone size: -; V gene: TRBV6-4; CDR3 DNA: TGTGCCAGTCACCCAACCGGTGTTCTAGCCAAAAACATTCAGTACTTC; CDR3 protein: CASHPTGVLAKNIQYF
J gene: TRBJ2-2; D gene: -; clone size: -; V gene: TRBV5-1; CDR3 DNA: TGCGCCAGCAGCTTCGATAGTCCCGCCACCGGGGAGCTGTTTTTT; CDR3 protein: CASSFDSPATGELFF
J gene: TRBJ1-3; D gene: TRBD1; clone size: -; V gene: TRBV4-1; CDR3 DNA: TGCGCCAGCAGCCAGAACCCAGGGGGTAGGGGAAACACCATATATTTT; CDR3 protein: CASSQNPGGRGNTIYF
J gene: TRBJ2-6; D gene: TRBD1; clone size: -; V gene: TRBV3-1/TRBV3-2; CDR3 DNA: TGTGCCAGCAGCCAGGTTCACAGGGGAGAGGCTGGGGCCAACGTCCTGACTTTC; CDR3 protein: CASSQVHRGEAGANVLTF
J gene: TRBJ2-3; D gene: -; clone size: -; V gene: TRBV9; CDR3 DNA: TGTGCCAGCAGCGTAGAGGGGCGGTTACACACAGATACGCAGTATTTT; CDR3 protein: CASSVEGRLHTDTQYF